This T cell receptor (beta chain) appears in the sequencing data of a study of memory CD4+ T cells and cytomegalovirus serostatus. Regarding the study as a whole: The CMV-associated TCR signature appears largely within the CD4+ memory repertoire.

V lost 4 bases to trimming and J lost 4 bases; unmatched junction nucleotides: 2. The CDR3 totals 15 residues. Germline V gene sequence: CDR1 LNHDA, CDR2 SQIVND (reference sequence). Clones were read by immunoSEQ multiplex PCR, and TCRdb kept only the in-frame ones, dropping some. The data contain tens of thousands of clones, roughly 77% of them singletons. Single viable CD3+CD4+CD8-CD45RO+ cells were sorted as the memory CD4+ T cells. CMV serostatus came from serum IgG against pp150, pp28, p38, p52. Concerning this clone: What it binds is not known.

This sequence joins TRBV19 and TRBJ2-1; 12 nucleotides align to TRBD2. This TCR was recovered from an adult in good health and CMV-seropositive. Specimen: memory CD4+ T cells from blood. The CDR3 is CASSTSGRAYNEQFF. The CDR3 DNA reads as TGTGCCAGTAGTACTAGCGGGAGGGCATACAATGAGCAGTTCTTC.